This is a list of T cell receptor beta chains from one sample in a study of human T cells and chemical hapten exposure. TCRdb independently ran MiXCR on the RACE reads; one entry per CDR3 protein. Among 300,000 to 450,000 distinct CDR3 sequences listed, around 5% were seen once. Sequenced material: whole blood, taken in connection with sensitization to the hapten diphenylcyclopropenone (DPC). These receptors came from a woman in her 50s with alopecia areata. Some clones in this sample may be carry-over from other donors' samples. Each CDR3 is given with its conserved first and last residue. Size tells how often a clone was seen (once, few, many) or the class of an expanded clone, and some rows leave it out.

cdr3_length,j_call,v_call,clone_size,cdr3_aa
14,TRBJ2-3,TRBV9,few,CASSVGRGQDTQYF
14,TRBJ1-2,TRBV25-1,few,CASSEQGYGYGYTF
14,TRBJ1-1,TRBV11-2,many,CASSLETGLTEAFF
16,TRBJ1-6,TRBV4-3,NA,CASSQGGISYNSPLHF
15,TRBJ1-5,TRBV27,many,CASRSDYYSNQPQHF
12,TRBJ1-2,TRBV9,many,CASGGRHYGYTF
14,TRBJ1-2,TRBV6-1,many,CASSEGRGASGYTF
13,TRBJ2-7,TRBV19,many,CATRPGTSYEQYF
15,TRBJ2-7,TRBV6-1,many,CASSTARRAFYEQYF
14,TRBJ2-2,TRBV24-1,many,CATARGQVPGELFF
12,TRBJ1-2,TRBV29-1,many,CSVMGEDYGYTF
13,TRBJ2-1,TRBV28,many,CASRGGTHNEQFF
12,TRBJ2-7,TRBV20-1,few,CSVEGDLYEQYF
15,TRBJ2-7,TRBV12-3/TRBV12-4,NA,CASTMGLAGDYEQYF
16,TRBJ1-3,TRBV6-6,few,CASKVGGRGTGNTIYF
16,TRBJ2-3,TRBV5-1,few,CASSLLSGRGSDTQYF
16,TRBJ1-4,TRBV6-5,NA,CASSTRGALTNEKLFF
15,TRBJ2-7,TRBV28,many,CASSSTRQGKREQYF
16,TRBJ2-1,TRBV20-1,many,CSAREGGRFRGNEQFF
15,TRBJ2-7,TRBV7-9,many,CASSLSIGQAYEQYF
14,TRBJ2-4,TRBV7-2,many,CASSPLVQLNIQYF
14,TRBJ1-2,TRBV20-1,NA,CSARVTAGRHGYTF
14,TRBJ1-6,TRBV5-1,many,CASSLTGSNSPLHF
17,TRBJ2-3,TRBV12-3/TRBV12-4,NA,CASSRVEGGLGTDTQYF
16,TRBJ2-1,TRBV18,many,CASSPNYPSSYNEQFF
15,TRBJ1-1,TRBV2,few,CASIPGQGRSTEAFF
14,TRBJ1-2,TRBV29-1,NA,CSVKGPEDYYGYTF
13,TRBJ2-1,TRBV15,many,CATSRTGSNEQFF
17,TRBJ2-3,TRBV7-2,many,CASSLAMASGRLHTQYF
15,TRBJ2-3,TRBV4-2,many,CASSQEGMDTDTQYF
13,TRBJ2-7,TRBV20-1,few,CSARPRVSGEQYF
14,TRBJ1-6,TRBV27,many,CASSFRDNSSPLHF
14,TRBJ2-3,TRBV7-2,NA,CASSRNKATDTQYF
13,TRBJ1-1,TRBV12-3/TRBV12-4,many,CASSLSGLTEAFF
16,TRBJ1-4,TRBV28,many,CASSLLSSLANEKLFF
16,TRBJ2-1,TRBV5-1,few,CASSLDSTGAYNEQFF
15,TRBJ1-2,TRBV5-4,few,CASSYNRGLSYGYTF
17,TRBJ2-6,TRBV6-1,many,CASSTGTGGSGANVLTF
14,TRBJ2-7,TRBV20-1,many,CSARNPIAGYEQYF
14,TRBJ2-7,TRBV27,many,CASSLIGLAQEQYF
14,TRBJ2-1,TRBV11-2,many,CASSLDRGGNEQFF
15,TRBJ1-1,TRBV7-8,many,CASSFSTGGIAEAFF
16,TRBJ2-3,TRBV5-5,NA,CASSLGPSGGTDTQYF
14,TRBJ2-7,TRBV20-1,few,CSAIPGQGPYEQYF
18,TRBJ2-3,TRBV15,many,CATSRDRALAGVKDTQYF
15,TRBJ2-7,TRBV9,many,CASSARGNREGEQYF
13,TRBJ1-1,TRBV7-3,NA,CASSPQVNTEAFF
14,TRBJ2-3,TRBV6-1,NA,CASSGGEGTDTQYF
14,TRBJ2-1,TRBV20-1,NA,CSAWDRGVEDEQFF
15,TRBJ2-5,TRBV15,few,CATSKGGLGFSSQYF
13,TRBJ2-3,TRBV20-1,many,CSAKEGVLDTQYF
16,TRBJ1-3,TRBV9,NA,CASSVLPGSSGNTIYF
15,TRBJ1-4,TRBV25-1,NA,CASSGWTGPNEKLFF
15,TRBJ2-7,TRBV5-1,few,CASSPMTGSSYEQYF
14,TRBJ2-7,TRBV27,few,CASRSAGPRNEQYF
15,TRBJ2-3,TRBV5-1,few,CASSLGQPRGDTQYF
15,TRBJ2-7,TRBV14,many,CASSQDGAGPYEQYF
14,TRBJ2-7,TRBV28,few,CASSGGTFSYEQYF